One and the same sample provided the 13 T cell receptor beta chains below, sequenced in a study of cytomegalovirus exposure and HLA in healthy donors. 13 Jbeta primers and 60 Vbeta primers were used for the PCR. The table came from immunoSEQ multiplex PCR; TCRdb's copy has only in-frame clones and leaves some out. The table has 90,000 to 120,000 clones, roughly 87% seen once; the top ten hold 2% to 3%. The material sequenced was PBMCs. Receptors were obtained from a man younger than 40 in good health and CMV-seropositive.

In this sample, this clone turned up a few times. This chain connects TRBV5-1 to TRBJ2-7, with 12 positions matching TRBD2. CDR1 is SGHRS and CDR2 is YFSETQ in the germline V gene. This CDR3 has 15 residues. The V gene end was trimmed by 4 bases and the J gene end by 0 bases; junction bases not matched to a gene: 2. The CDR3: CASSPTSGGSYEQYF. The CDR3 nucleotides are TGCGCCAGCAGCCCGACTAGCGGGGGCTCCTACGAGCAGTACTTC. Looking up the rest from reference TRBV5-1 and TRBJ2-7 gives the full variable domain: KAGVTQTPRYLIKTRGQQVTLSCSPISGHRSVSWYQQTPGQGLQFLFEYFSETQRNKGNFPGRFSGRQFSNSRSEMNVSTLELGDSALYLCASSPTSGGSYEQYFGPGTRLTVT.

This chain joins TRBV5-4 and TRBJ2-2, with TRBD1 matching over 9 bases. Germline loops: CDR1 SGHNT, CDR2 YYREEE (reference sequence). V dropped 2 bases and J dropped 5; count of bases not matched to a gene: 4. CDR3 length: 15 residues. For the CDR3, the DNA is TGTGCCAGCAGCTTCGGGACAGGGTGGACCGGGGAGCTGTTTTTT. Translation: CASSFGTGWTGELFF.

The chain employs TRBV19 and TRBJ1-2; D remains unclear. Germline loops: CDR1 LNHDA, CDR2 SQIVND (reference sequence). The CDR3 extends over 14 amino acids. Trimming took off 6 bases at V and 4 bases at J, with 15 bases between the two ends. CDR3 in DNA: TGTGCCAGTAGGGAAGGCGGGATCCCCTATGGCTACACCTTC. The encoded protein is CASREGGIPYGYTF. Looking up the rest from reference TRBV19 and TRBJ1-2 gives the full variable domain: DGGITQSPKYLFRKEGQNVTLSCEQNLNHDAMYWYRQDPGQGLRLIYYSQIVNDFQKGDIAEGYSVSREKKESFPLTVTSAQKNPTAFYLCASREGGIPYGYTFGSGTRLTVV.

The gene calls are TRBV9 and TRBJ2-5; D perhaps matches TRBD2 (6 bases). The V gene lost 6 bases and the J gene lost 3 bases, with 15 bases spanning the gap. This CDR3 is 14 amino acids long. Germline V CDR1 and CDR2: SGDLS, YYNGEE. Here the CDR3 reads CASNPYGGKETQYF. CDR3 DNA: TGTGCCAGCAACCCCTATGGGGGGAAAGAGACCCAGTACTTC.

This chain connects TRBV27 to TRBJ2-1; D perhaps matches TRBD1 (6 bases). The V end lost 6 bases, the J end lost 12 bases, and 21 bases lay between the germline ends. This CDR3 comprises 14 residues. From germline, CDR1 is MNHEY and CDR2 SMNVEV (reference sequence). CDR3 in DNA: TGTGCCAGCAGCGACAGTACAGGGCTTCGGGGGCAGTTCTTC. It yields the protein CASSDSTGLRGQFF.

The chain couples TRBV6-5 to TRBJ1-1, with no clear D. Trimming shortened V by 6 bases and J by 2 bases, and 4 bases separated the two germline ends. The germline CDR1 and CDR2 sequences are MNHEY and SVGAGI. This CDR3 comprises 11 residues. The CDR3 DNA follows: TGTGCCAGCAGCCATAACACTGAAGCTTTCTTT. Encoded protein: CASSHNTEAFF.

The chain recombines TRBV29-1 with TRBJ2-2; 8 bases agree with TRBD1. This CDR3 contains 15 residues. Trimming removed 6 bases from V and 5 bases from J; junction bases left unmatched: 11. The germline V gene encodes CDR1 SQVTM and CDR2 ANQGSEA. The CDR3 region is CSVGGQGSWTGELFF. The CDR3 DNA reads as TGCAGCGTGGGAGGACAGGGTTCGTGGACCGGGGAGCTGTTTTTT.

This clone was detected once. The rearrangement links TRBV9 to TRBJ1-1, with 11 bases fitting TRBD1. CDR1 is SGDLS and CDR2 is YYNGEE in the germline V gene. V shed 3 bases and J 4 bases; nucleotides not matched to a gene: 8. CDR3 length equals 16 residues. The CDR3 bases are TGTGCCAGCAGCGCCGGGACAGGGGGATCGGGCACTGAAGCTTTCTTT. It codes for CASSAGTGGSGTEAFF.

Remarks on this clone: A junction end diverges from the germline sequence, so it may reflect a read error. The chain couples TRBV30 to TRBJ2-6, with D possibly TRBD1 on 5 matching bases. Per germline, CDR1 GTSNPN and CDR2 SVGIG (reference sequence). The CDR3 is 17 amino acids. Here the CDR3 DNA reads TGTGCCTGGAGTGTAGGTTCCATCCTGCCTGGGGCCAACGGCCTGACTTTC. Residues: CAWSVGSILPGANGLTF.

The V call is TRBV7-2, the J call TRBJ1-1; D gene unclear. The V end lost 2 bases, the J end lost 2 bases, and 9 bases lay between the germline ends. Germline CDR1 and CDR2: SGHTA and FQGNSA. The CDR3 contains 14 residues. This CDR3 reads CASSLWAANTEAFF. DNA for the CDR3: TGTGCCAGCAGCTTATGGGCAGCTAACACTGAAGCTTTCTTT.

This clone was counted a single time. The chain has TRBV5-1 and TRBJ2-2; D is undetermined. Germline CDR1 SGHRS, CDR2 YFSETQ. V was clipped by 0 bases and J by 5 bases, with 5 bases between them. The CDR3 length is 13 residues. CDR3 region: CASSLARTGELFF. As DNA, the CDR3 is TGCGCCAGCAGCTTGGCCCGGACCGGGGAGCTGTTTTTT.

V usage is TRBV7-6 and J usage is TRBJ1-5, with 7 bases aligning to TRBD1. The germline gives CDR1 SGHVS, CDR2 FNYEAQ. The CDR3 has 14 amino acids. Trimming took 5 bases from V and 5 from J; bases not matched to a gene: 6. The CDR3, as DNA: TGTGCCAGCAGCCACAGGGGAGAGGATCAGCCCCAGCATTTT. It is translated as CASSHRGEDQPQHF.

The chain carries TRBV5-1 and TRBJ2-7; 10 positions match TRBD1. CDR3 size: 14 residues. V was pared by 8 bases and J by 7 bases, with 12 bases of the junction left unmatched. Per germline, CDR1 SGHRS and CDR2 YFSETQ. This chain's CDR3 is CASQRGQGKVEQYF. The CDR3 nucleotides read TGCGCCAGTCAGAGGGGACAGGGGAAGGTAGAGCAGTACTTC.